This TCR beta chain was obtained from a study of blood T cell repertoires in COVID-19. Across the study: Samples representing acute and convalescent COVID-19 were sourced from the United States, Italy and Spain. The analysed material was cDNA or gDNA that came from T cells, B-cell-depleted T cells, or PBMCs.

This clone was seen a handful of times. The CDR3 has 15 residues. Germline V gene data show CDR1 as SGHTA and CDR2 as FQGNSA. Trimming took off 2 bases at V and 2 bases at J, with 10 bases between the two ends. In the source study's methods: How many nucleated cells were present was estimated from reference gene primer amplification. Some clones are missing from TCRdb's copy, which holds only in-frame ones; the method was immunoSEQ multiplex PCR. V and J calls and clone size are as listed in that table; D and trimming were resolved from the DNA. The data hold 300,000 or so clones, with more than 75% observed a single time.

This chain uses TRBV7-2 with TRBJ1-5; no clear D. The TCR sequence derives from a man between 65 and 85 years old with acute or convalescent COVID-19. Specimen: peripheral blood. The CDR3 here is CASSLNWGGNQPQHF. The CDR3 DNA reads TGTGCCAGCAGCTTAAATTGGGGAGGCAATCAGCCCCAGCATTTT.